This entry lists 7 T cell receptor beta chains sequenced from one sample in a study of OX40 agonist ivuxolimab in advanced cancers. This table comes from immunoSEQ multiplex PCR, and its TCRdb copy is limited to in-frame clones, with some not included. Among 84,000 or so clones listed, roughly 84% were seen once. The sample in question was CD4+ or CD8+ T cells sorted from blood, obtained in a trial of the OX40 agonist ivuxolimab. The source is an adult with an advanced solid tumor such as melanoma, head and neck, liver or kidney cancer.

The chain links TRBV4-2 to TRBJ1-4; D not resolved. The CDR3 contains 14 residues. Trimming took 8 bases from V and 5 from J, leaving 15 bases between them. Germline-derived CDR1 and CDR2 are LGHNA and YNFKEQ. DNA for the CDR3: TGTGCCAGCTCCTCTCGGAGGGTAAATGAAAAACTGTTTTTT. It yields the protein CASSSRRVNEKLFF.

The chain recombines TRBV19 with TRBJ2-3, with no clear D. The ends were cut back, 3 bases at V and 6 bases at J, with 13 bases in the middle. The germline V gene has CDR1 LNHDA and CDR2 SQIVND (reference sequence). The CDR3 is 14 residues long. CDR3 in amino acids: CASSIMTSEDTQYF. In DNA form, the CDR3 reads TGTGCCAGTAGTATTATGACCAGTGAGGATACGCAGTATTTT.

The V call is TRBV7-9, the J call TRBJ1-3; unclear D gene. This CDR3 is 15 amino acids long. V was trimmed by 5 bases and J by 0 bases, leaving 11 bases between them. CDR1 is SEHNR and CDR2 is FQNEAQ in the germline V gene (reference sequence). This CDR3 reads CASSQFRRSGNTIYF. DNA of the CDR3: TGTGCCAGCAGCCAGTTCAGGCGCTCTGGAAACACCATATATTTT.

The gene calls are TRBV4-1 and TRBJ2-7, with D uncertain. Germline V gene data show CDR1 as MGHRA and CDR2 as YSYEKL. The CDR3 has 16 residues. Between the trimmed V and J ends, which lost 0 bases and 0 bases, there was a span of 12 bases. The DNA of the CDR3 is TGCGCCAGCAGCCAAGATTTGGCGGACGGCTCCTACGAGCAGTACTTC. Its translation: CASSQDLADGSYEQYF.

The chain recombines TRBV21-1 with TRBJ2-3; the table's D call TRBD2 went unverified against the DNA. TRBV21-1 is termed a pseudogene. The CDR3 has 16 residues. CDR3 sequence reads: CASSKITGGQTDTQYF. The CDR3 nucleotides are TGTGCCAGCAGCAAAATTACCGGGGGGCAAACAGATACGCAGTATTTT.

Here the CDR3 DNA reads TGTGCCAGCAGCTCACGGGCGGTTCAGACCCAGTACTTC. It yields the protein CASSSRAVQTQYF. The chain recombines TRBV7-2 with TRBJ2-5, with D unresolved. The CDR3 length is 13 residues. Trimming took off 4 bases at V and 6 bases at J, with 12 bases between the two ends. Looked up from germline, CDR1 is SGHTA and CDR2 is FQGNSA.

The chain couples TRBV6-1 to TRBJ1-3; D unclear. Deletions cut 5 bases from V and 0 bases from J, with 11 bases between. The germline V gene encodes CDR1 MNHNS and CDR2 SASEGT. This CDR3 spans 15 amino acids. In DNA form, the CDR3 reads TGTGCCAGCAGTCAAGGGTCTCTCTCTGGAAACACCATATATTTT. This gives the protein CASSQGSLSGNTIYF.